The present entry profiles one TCR beta chain with its context. What antigen it recognizes has not been identified. No clone much larger than this one lies a single base away; base qualities are absent. The data were taken from a study of T cell repertoires in cytomegalovirus infection (dated by TCRdb to between 2018 and 2020). Notes on the research overall: The HLA type of each donor mattered for the analysis, because public TCR beta signatures pointed to carriage of CMV infection along with the matching HLA type. Results the study describes overall, beyond this receptor: The ex vivo response was dominated by HLA-C-restricted CMV-specific TCR beta clonotypes, which also provided the single most frequent clonotype in two of eight donors. Cumulative frequency of public TCR beta family members discriminated carriers of CMV infection plus the relevant HLA type in this cohort and an independent roughly 350-donor cohort.

These reads were obtained on an Illumina HiSeq 1500. TCRdb reprocessing: public reads trimmed at Q25 with fastp, clones called with MiXCR, in-frame beta chains kept. Rows matching on CDR3 protein sequence are summarized as one entry with the most common DNA and genes. The sample table holds some 680,000 distinct CDR3 sequences, of which under 40% were seen once. Together, the top ten hold more than 2.5% of the sample. The CDR3 holds 14 amino acids from the cysteine to the phenylalanine. The entry retains the CDR3 DNA only, 42 bases that are in frame from base 1. CDR1 and CDR2 (SEHNR, FQNEAQ) derive from the germline V gene (reference sequence). Relative to germline, V is 5 bases shorter and J is 1 base shorter, with 11 bases between their ends.

The sequenced sample consisted of PBMCs. In this chain, TRBV7-9 is recombined with TRBJ1-1; the D gene is not confidently resolved. The receptor was derived from a human donor in good health (CMV status not recorded). Some clones in this sample may be carry-over from other donors' samples. For the CDR3, the sequence is CASSSTSRNTEAFF. The nucleotide sequence is TGTGCCAGCAGCAGCACGTCCCGGAACACTGAAGCTTTCTTT. With the portions outside the CDR3 filled from the reference TRBV7-9 and TRBJ1-1 genes, the complete variable region becomes DTGVSQNPRHKITKRGQNVTFRCDPISEHNRLYWYRQTLGQGPEFLTYFQNEAQLEKSRLLSDRFSAERPKGSFSTLEIQRTEQGDSAMYLCASSSTSRNTEAFFGQGTRLTVV.